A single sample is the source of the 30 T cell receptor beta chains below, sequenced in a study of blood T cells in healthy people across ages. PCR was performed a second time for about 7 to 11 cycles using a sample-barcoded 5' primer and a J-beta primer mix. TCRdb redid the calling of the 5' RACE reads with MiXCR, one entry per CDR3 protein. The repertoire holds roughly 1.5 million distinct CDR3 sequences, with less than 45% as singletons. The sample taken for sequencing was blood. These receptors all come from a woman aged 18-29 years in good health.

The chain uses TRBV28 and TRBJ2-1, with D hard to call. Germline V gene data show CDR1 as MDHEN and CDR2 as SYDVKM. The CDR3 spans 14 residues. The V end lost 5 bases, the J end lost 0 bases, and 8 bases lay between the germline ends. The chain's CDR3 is CASSMDHSYNEQFF. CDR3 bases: TGTGCCAGCAGTATGGACCACTCCTACAATGAGCAGTTCTTC. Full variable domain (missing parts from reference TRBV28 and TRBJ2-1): DVKVTQSSRYLVKRTGEKVFLECVQDMDHENMFWYRQDPGLGLRLIYFSYDVKMKEKGDIPEGYSVSREKKERFSLILESASTNQTSMYLCASSMDHSYNEQFFGPGTRLTVL.

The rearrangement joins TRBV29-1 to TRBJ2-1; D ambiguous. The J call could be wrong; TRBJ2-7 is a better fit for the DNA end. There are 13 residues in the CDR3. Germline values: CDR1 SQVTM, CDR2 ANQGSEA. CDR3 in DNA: TGCAGCGTTGAACCGACTCTGTCCAATGAGCAGTACTTC. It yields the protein CSVEPTLSNEQYF.

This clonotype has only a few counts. CDR3 sequence (DNA): TGCGCCAGCAGCTCCGGGACTAGCGGGAGGGGCACAGATACGCAGTATTTT. It is translated as CASSSGTSGRGTDTQYF. The chain recombines TRBV5-1 with TRBJ2-3; TRBD2 matches 16 bases. CDR3 length: 17 amino acids. Trimming cost V 3 bases and J 1 base; bases outside gene matches: 2. Germline lookup yields CDR1 SGHRS and CDR2 YFSETQ.

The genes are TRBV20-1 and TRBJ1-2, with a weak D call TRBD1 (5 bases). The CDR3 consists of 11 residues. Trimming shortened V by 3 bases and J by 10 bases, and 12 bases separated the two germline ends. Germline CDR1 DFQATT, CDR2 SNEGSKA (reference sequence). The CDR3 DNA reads TGCAGTGCTAGCGACAGAGGTTACTACACCTTC. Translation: CSASDRGYYTF.

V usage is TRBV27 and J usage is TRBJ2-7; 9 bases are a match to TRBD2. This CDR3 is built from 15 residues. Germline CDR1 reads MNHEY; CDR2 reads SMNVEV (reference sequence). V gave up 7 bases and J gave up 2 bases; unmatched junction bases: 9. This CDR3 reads CASNTRAGGAYEQYF. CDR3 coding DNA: TGTGCCAGCAACACAAGGGCGGGAGGGGCCTACGAGCAGTACTTC.

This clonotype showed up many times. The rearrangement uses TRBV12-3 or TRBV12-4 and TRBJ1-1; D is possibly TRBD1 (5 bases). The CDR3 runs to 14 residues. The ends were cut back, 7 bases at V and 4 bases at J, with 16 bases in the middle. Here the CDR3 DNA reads TGTGCCAGCACCCTTAGGGAAGGGACCACTGAAGCTTTCTTT. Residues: CASTLREGTTEAFF.

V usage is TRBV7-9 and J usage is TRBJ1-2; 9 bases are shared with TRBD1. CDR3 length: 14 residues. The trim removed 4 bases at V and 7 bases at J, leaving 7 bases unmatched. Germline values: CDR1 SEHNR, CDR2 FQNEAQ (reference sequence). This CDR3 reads CASSSWDRDSGYTF. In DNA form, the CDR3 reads TGTGCCAGCAGCTCATGGGACAGGGATTCTGGCTACACCTTC. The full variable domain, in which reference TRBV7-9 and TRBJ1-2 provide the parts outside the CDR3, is DTGVSQNPRHKITKRGQNVTFRCDPISEHNRLYWYRQTLGQGPEFLTYFQNEAQLEKSRLLSDRFSAERPKGSFSTLEIQRTEQGDSAMYLCASSSWDRDSGYTFGSGTRLTVV.

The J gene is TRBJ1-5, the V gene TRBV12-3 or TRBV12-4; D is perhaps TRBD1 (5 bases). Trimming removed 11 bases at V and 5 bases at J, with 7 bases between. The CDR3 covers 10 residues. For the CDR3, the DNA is TGTGCCGGGACCGATCAGCCCCAGCATTTT. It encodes CAGTDQPQHF.

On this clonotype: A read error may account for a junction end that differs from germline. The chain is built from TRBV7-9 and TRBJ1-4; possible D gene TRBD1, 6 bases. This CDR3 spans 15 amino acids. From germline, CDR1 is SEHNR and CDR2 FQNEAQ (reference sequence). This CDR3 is CASGLAGGRNEKLFF. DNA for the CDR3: TGTGCCAGCGGCTTAGCGGGGGGCCGGAATGAAAAACTGTTTTTT.

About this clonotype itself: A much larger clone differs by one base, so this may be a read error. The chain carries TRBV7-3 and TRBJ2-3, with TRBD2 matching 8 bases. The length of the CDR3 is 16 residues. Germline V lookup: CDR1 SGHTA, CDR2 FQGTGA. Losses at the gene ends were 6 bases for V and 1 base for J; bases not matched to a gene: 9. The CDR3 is CASSPRIAGRTDTQYF. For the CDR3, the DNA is TGTGCCAGCAGTCCACGAATAGCGGGACGCACAGATACGCAGTATTTT.

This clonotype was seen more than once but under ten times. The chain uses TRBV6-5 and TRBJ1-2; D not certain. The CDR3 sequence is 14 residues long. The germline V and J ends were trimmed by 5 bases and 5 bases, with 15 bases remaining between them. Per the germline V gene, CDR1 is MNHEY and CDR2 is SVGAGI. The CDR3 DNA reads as TGTGCCAGCAGTACCAAGGGCAGGTCGTATGGCTACACCTTC. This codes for CASSTKGRSYGYTF.

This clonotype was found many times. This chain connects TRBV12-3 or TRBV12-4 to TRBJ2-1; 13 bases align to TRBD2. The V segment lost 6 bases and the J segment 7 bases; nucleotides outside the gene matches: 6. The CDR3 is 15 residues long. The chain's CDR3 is CASRRTSGSGNEQFF. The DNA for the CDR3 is TGTGCCAGCAGAAGGACTAGCGGGAGCGGGAATGAGCAGTTCTTC.

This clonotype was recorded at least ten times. The CDR3 reads CASSFGQSGETQYF. In DNA form, the CDR3 reads TGTGCCAGCAGCTTCGGACAGTCGGGAGAGACCCAGTACTTC. The rearrangement uses TRBV7-2 and TRBJ2-5; D perhaps matches TRBD1 (6 bases). Germline assignment: CDR1 SGHTA and CDR2 FQGNSA. The CDR3 is 14 residues long. V dropped 3 bases and J dropped 4 bases, with 12 bases sitting between them.

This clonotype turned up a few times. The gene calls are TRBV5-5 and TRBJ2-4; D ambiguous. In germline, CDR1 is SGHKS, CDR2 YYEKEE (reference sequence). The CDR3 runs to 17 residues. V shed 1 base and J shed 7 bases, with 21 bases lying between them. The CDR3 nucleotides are TGTGCCAGCAGCTTGCTGGTTATGGGCACGGAAGGTAACATTCAGTACTTC. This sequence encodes CASSLLVMGTEGNIQYF.

CDR3 in amino acids: CATSRDLGNEKLFF. Written as DNA, the CDR3 is TGTGCCACCAGCAGAGATCTGGGAAATGAAAAACTGTTTTTT. V gene TRBV15 combines with J gene TRBJ1-4; D unclear. V dropped 0 bases and J dropped 5 bases, with 7 bases sitting between them. The germline V gene encodes CDR1 LNHNV and CDR2 YYDKDF (reference sequence). The CDR3 has 14 amino acids.

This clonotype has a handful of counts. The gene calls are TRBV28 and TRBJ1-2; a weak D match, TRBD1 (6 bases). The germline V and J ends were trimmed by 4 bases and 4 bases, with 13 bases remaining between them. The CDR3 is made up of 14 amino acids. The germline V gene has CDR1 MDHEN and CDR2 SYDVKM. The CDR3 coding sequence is TGTGCCAGCAGTTACCTACAGGGTATCTATGGCTACACCTTC. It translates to CASSYLQGIYGYTF.

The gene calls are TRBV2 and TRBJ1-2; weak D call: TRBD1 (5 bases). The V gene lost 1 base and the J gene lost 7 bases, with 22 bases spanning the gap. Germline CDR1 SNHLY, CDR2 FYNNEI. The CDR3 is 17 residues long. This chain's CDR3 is CASSEESDRLPWGGYTF. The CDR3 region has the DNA TGTGCCAGCAGTGAAGAATCAGACAGACTCCCGTGGGGTGGCTACACCTTC.

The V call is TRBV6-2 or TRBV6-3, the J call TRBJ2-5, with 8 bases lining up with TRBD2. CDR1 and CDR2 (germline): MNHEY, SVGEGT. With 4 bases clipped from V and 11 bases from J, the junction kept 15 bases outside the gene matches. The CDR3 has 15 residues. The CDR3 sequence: CASSSFREGNNEQYF. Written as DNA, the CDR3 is TGTGCCAGCAGTTCCTTTCGGGAGGGAAACAATGAGCAGTACTTC.

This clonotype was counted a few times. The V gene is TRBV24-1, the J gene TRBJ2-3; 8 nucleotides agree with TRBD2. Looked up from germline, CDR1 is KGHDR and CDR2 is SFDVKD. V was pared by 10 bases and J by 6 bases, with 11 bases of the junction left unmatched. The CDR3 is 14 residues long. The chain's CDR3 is CATKTSVNPDTQYF. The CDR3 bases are TGTGCCACGAAGACTAGCGTAAATCCGGATACGCAGTATTTT.

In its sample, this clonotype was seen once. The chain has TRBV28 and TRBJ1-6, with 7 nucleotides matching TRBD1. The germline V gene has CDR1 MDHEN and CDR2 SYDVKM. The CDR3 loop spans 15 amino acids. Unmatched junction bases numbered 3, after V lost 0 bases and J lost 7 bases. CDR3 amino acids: CASSLWGQTNSPLHF. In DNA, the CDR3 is TGTGCCAGCAGTTTATGGGGACAGACCAATTCACCCCTCCACTTT.

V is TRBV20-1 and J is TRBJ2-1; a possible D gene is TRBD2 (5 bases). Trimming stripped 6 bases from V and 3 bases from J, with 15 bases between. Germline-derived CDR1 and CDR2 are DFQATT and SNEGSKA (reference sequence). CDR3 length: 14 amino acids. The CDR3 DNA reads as TGCAGTGCCATCCACCACCGGGACTACAATGAGCAGTTCTTC. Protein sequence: CSAIHHRDYNEQFF.

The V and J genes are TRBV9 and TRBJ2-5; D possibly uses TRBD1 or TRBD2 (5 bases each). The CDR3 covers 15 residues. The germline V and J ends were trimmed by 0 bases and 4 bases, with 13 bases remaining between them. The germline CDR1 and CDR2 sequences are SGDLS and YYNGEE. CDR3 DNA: TGTGCCAGCAGCGTAGGAAGGGGACGACGAGAGACCCAGTACTTC. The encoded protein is CASSVGRGRRETQYF.

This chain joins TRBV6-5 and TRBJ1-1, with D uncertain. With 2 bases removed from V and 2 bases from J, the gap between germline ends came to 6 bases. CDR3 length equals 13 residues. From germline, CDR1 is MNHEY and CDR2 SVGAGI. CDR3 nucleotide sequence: TGTGCCAGCAGTTACGAGACCAACACTGAAGCTTTCTTT. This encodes CASSYETNTEAFF.

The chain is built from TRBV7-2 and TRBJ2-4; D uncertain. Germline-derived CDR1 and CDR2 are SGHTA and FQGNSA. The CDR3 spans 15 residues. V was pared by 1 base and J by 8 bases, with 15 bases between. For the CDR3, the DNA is TGTGCCAGCAGCTTAGGAGCAGGTCCTTCATACATTCAGTACTTC. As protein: CASSLGAGPSYIQYF. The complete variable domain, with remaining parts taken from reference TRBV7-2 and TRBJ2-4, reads GAGVSQSPSNKVTEKGKDVELRCDPISGHTALYWYRQSLGQGLEFLIYFQGNSAPDKSGLPSDRFSAERTGGSVSTLTIQRTQQEDSAVYLCASSLGAGPSYIQYFGAGTRLSVL.

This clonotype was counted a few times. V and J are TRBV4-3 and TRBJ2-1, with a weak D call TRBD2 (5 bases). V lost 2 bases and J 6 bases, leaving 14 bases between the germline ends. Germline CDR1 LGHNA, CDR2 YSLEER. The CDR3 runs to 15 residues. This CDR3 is CASSQPGGPRNEQFF. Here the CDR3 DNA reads TGCGCCAGCAGCCAACCCGGCGGGCCCCGCAATGAGCAGTTCTTC.

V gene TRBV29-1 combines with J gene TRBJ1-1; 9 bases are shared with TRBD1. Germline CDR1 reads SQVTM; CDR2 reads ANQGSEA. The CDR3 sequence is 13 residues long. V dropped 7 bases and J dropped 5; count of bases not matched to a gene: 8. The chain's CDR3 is CSAGTGLGTEAFF. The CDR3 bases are TGCAGCGCGGGGACAGGGCTGGGGACTGAAGCTTTCTTT.

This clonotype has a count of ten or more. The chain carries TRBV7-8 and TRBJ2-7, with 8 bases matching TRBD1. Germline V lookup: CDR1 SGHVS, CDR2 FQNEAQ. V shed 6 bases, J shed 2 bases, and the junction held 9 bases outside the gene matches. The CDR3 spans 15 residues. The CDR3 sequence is CASSLGRTGTYEQYF. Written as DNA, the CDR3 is TGTGCCAGCAGTTTGGGGAGGACAGGGACCTACGAGCAGTACTTC.

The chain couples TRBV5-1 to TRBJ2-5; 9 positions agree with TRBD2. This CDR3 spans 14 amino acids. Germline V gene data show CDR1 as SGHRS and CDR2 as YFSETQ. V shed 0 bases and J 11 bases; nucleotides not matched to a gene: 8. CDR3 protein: CASSLELAGTEQYF. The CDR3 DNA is TGCGCCAGCAGCTTGGAGCTAGCGGGAACTGAGCAGTACTTC.

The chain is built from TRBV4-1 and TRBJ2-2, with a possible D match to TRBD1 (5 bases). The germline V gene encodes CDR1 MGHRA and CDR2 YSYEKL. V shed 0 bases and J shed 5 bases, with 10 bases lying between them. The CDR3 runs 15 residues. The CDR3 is CASSQDGAGTGELFF. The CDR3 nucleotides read TGCGCCAGCAGCCAAGATGGGGCAGGGACCGGGGAGCTGTTTTTT.

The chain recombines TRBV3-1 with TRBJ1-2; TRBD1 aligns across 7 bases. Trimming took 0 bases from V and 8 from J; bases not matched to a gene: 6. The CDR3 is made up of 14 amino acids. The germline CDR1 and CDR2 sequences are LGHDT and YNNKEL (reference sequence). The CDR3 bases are TGTGCCAGCAGCCAAGAAGGAGCAGGGGGAGGCTACACCTTC. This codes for CASSQEGAGGGYTF.